The clone carrying this TCR beta chain was found a few times. Its antigen remains unknown. It is likely a read error, because the conserved phenylalanine at the end of the CDR3 is missing. This entry is derived from a study of blood T cells in healthy people across ages. Whole-study results and caveats: Per million T cells, TCR beta diversity dropped about linearly as age rose. Fewer expanded clones and more diversity marked long-lived versus aged donors.

Germline-derived CDR1 and CDR2 are MGHRA and YSYEKL. V was clipped by 1 base and J by 2 bases, with 12 bases between them. CDR3 size: 15 residues. Next came a second PCR, run for about 7 to 12 cycles, which used a sample-barcoded 5' primer along with a J-beta primer mix. TCRdb redid the calling of the 5' RACE reads with MiXCR, one entry per CDR3 protein. This table has more than 600,000 distinct CDR3 sequences, about 25% appearing once. This sample also appeared in a second study, on T cells of mothers and their children. That paper adds: Each child contributed some 3 million TCR beta CDR3 reads, while each mother contributed over 8 million. Mother-child pairs who were related displayed a slightly higher overlap than unrelated pairs, a difference that was non-significant.

V and J are TRBV4-1 and TRBJ2-7; D unclear. The origin of this receptor is a boy aged 10-17 years in good health. What was sequenced was blood. The CDR3 bases are TGCGCCAGCAGCCAAGCGGCAGGCGGTACCTACGAGCAGTACCTC. It translates to CASSQAAGGTYEQYL.